This is a list of T cell receptor beta chains from one sample in a study of blood T cells in healthy people across ages. TCRdb called the 5' RACE reads again in MiXCR, with one record for every CDR3 protein. The table includes hundreds of thousands of distinct CDR3 sequences, roughly 40% detected once. Material: blood. Receptor source: a man aged 18-30 years in good health. The CDR3 runs from the conserved cysteine through the conserved F or W. Each record gives: J gene, D gene, V gene, clone size, CDR3 DNA, CDR3 protein. The D gene is left open where the match is weak. Only some rows state a clone size, as once, few, many or a class for expanded clones.

j_call: TRBJ2-3; d_call: .; v_call: TRBV5-1; clone_size: few; cdr3_nt: TGCGCCAGCAGCCCCCCGCGTAGCGGCTCTAGCACAGATACGCAGTATTTT; cdr3_aa: CASSPPRSGSSTDTQYF
j_call: TRBJ1-6; d_call: .; v_call: TRBV5-6; clone_size: .; cdr3_nt: TGTGCCAGCAGCTTGGGGGGGGGTTATAATTCACCCCTCCACTTT; cdr3_aa: CASSLGGGYNSPLHF
j_call: TRBJ2-3; d_call: .; v_call: TRBV7-9; clone_size: few; cdr3_nt: TGTGCCAGCAGCTTCGGGCCGTCCACTAGCACAGATACGCAGTATTTT; cdr3_aa: CASSFGPSTSTDTQYF
j_call: TRBJ2-5; d_call: .; v_call: TRBV27; clone_size: .; cdr3_nt: TGTGCCAGCAGTGTTGGGGGTAGTGAGACCCAGTACTTC; cdr3_aa: CASSVGGSETQYF
j_call: TRBJ2-1; d_call: TRBD1; v_call: TRBV28; clone_size: few; cdr3_nt: TGTGCCAGCAGGGTAACAGGGGTCAATGAGCAGTTCTTC; cdr3_aa: CASRVTGVNEQFF
j_call: TRBJ2-5; d_call: .; v_call: TRBV20-1; clone_size: .; cdr3_nt: TGCAGTGCCGTTAAGAATGAGCAGTACTTC; cdr3_aa: CSAVKNEQYF
j_call: TRBJ1-1; d_call: .; v_call: TRBV19; clone_size: few; cdr3_nt: TGTGCCAGTAGTTCCTCAGGTTTGGGAAACACTGAAGCTTTCTTT; cdr3_aa: CASSSSGLGNTEAFF
j_call: TRBJ1-2; d_call: .; v_call: TRBV2; clone_size: .; cdr3_nt: TGTGCCAGCAGTGATGGCAGGGGAAGGGGATATGGCTACACCTTC; cdr3_aa: CASSDGRGRGYGYTF
j_call: TRBJ1-6; d_call: TRBD1; v_call: TRBV20-1; clone_size: .; cdr3_nt: TGCAGTGCTAGAGATGCCGACAGGGGTGGTAATTCACCCCTCCACTTT; cdr3_aa: CSARDADRGGNSPLHF
j_call: TRBJ1-1; d_call: .; v_call: TRBV5-5; clone_size: few; cdr3_nt: TGTGCCAGCAGCCTCAGGGGCCGTGAAGCTTTCTTT; cdr3_aa: CASSLRGREAFF
j_call: TRBJ1-2; d_call: .; v_call: TRBV7-9; clone_size: many; cdr3_nt: TGTGCCAGCAGCTTAGCCGGGACTCCTGACTATGGCTACACCTTC; cdr3_aa: CASSLAGTPDYGYTF
j_call: TRBJ1-5; d_call: .; v_call: TRBV20-1; clone_size: few; cdr3_nt: TGCAGTGCTAGCCTAAGTTTGTTCAGGGAAGATAGCAATCAGCCCCAGCATTTT; cdr3_aa: CSASLSLFREDSNQPQHF
j_call: TRBJ2-3; d_call: .; v_call: TRBV20-1; clone_size: many; cdr3_nt: TGCAGTGCTAGCCCCCGGGGGAAGGACACAGATACGCAGTATTTT; cdr3_aa: CSASPRGKDTDTQYF
j_call: TRBJ1-1; d_call: TRBD1; v_call: TRBV28; clone_size: few; cdr3_nt: TGTGCCAGCAGTTTCCTCAGGGGGCTTTATCTCGGCACTGAAGCTTTCTTT; cdr3_aa: CASSFLRGLYLGTEAFF
j_call: TRBJ2-3; d_call: TRBD1; v_call: TRBV12-3/TRBV12-4; clone_size: .; cdr3_nt: TGTGCCAGCAGTCCAGGGACAGATACGCGGTATTTT; cdr3_aa: CASSPGTDTRYF
j_call: TRBJ2-1; d_call: TRBD1; v_call: TRBV2; clone_size: many; cdr3_nt: TGTGCCAGCAGAATTATGGACAGGGGAGGTGAGCAGTTCTTC; cdr3_aa: CASRIMDRGGEQFF
j_call: TRBJ2-3; d_call: .; v_call: TRBV9; clone_size: many; cdr3_nt: TGTGCCAGCAGCGTAGGGGTCACAGATACGCAGTATTTT; cdr3_aa: CASSVGVTDTQYF
j_call: TRBJ2-7; d_call: TRBD2; v_call: TRBV12-3/TRBV12-4; clone_size: many; cdr3_nt: TGTGCCAGCAGTTTTGGCCGGGGGGGCCTCGAGCAGTACTTC; cdr3_aa: CASSFGRGGLEQYF
j_call: TRBJ2-3; d_call: .; v_call: TRBV20-1; clone_size: .; cdr3_nt: TGCAGTGCTCCATTGGGGGCCGCACTTTCCGATACGCAGTATTTT; cdr3_aa: CSAPLGAALSDTQYF
j_call: TRBJ1-2; d_call: .; v_call: TRBV27; clone_size: few; cdr3_nt: TGTGCCAGCAGTTCCCACGGGTTGAGTGGCTACACCTTC; cdr3_aa: CASSSHGLSGYTF
j_call: TRBJ1-4; d_call: .; v_call: TRBV20-1; clone_size: .; cdr3_nt: TGCAGTGCTCCGGTAGGGGTGACTAATGAAAAACTGTTTTTT; cdr3_aa: CSAPVGVTNEKLFF
j_call: TRBJ2-4; d_call: .; v_call: TRBV12-3/TRBV12-4; clone_size: .; cdr3_nt: TGTGCCAGCACCGTAACAGGGAAGACCAAAAACATTCAGTACTTC; cdr3_aa: CASTVTGKTKNIQYF
j_call: TRBJ1-1; d_call: .; v_call: TRBV12-3/TRBV12-4; clone_size: few; cdr3_nt: TGTGCCAGCAGTTTAGCGGCCCCCCGTGAAGCTTTCTTT; cdr3_aa: CASSLAAPREAFF
j_call: TRBJ2-4; d_call: .; v_call: TRBV30; clone_size: few; cdr3_nt: TGTGCCTGGAGTTCGGCGGCCAAACAGTACTTC; cdr3_aa: CAWSSAAKQYF
j_call: TRBJ2-7; d_call: TRBD1; v_call: TRBV7-2; clone_size: many; cdr3_nt: TGTGCCAGCAGCTTAGCACTGACAGGGAACGAGCAGTACTTC; cdr3_aa: CASSLALTGNEQYF
j_call: TRBJ1-1; d_call: .; v_call: TRBV14; clone_size: .; cdr3_nt: TGTGCCAGCAGCCAGATAATGGGGGGACACACTGAAGCTTTCTTT; cdr3_aa: CASSQIMGGHTEAFF
j_call: TRBJ2-2; d_call: .; v_call: TRBV12-3/TRBV12-4; clone_size: .; cdr3_nt: TGTGCCAGCAAACGGGACTCGACCGGGGAGCTGTTTTTT; cdr3_aa: CASKRDSTGELFF
j_call: TRBJ2-1; d_call: TRBD2; v_call: TRBV9; clone_size: few; cdr3_nt: TGTGCCAGCAGCGTAGAGCGGGGCCCACGTCCTAATGAGCAGTTCTTC; cdr3_aa: CASSVERGPRPNEQFF